This T cell receptor (beta chain) appears in the sequencing data of a study of early T cells in non-severe SARS-CoV-2 infection. The V segment lost 6 bases and the J segment 3 bases; nucleotides outside the gene matches: 11. Germline CDR1 MDHEN, CDR2 SYDVKM. The CDR3 contains 16 residues. Attachment of unique molecular identifiers was made to individual cDNA molecules. TCRdb used MiXCR to reprocess the 5' RACE reads, holding one entry per CDR3 protein. This table has about 89,000 distinct CDR3 sequences, around 17% appearing once. Remarks on this clonotype: Its target is not known.

Findings of the study overall: In VDJdb matching, anti-spike CD8 responses were favored while private and CD4 specificities went missing.

V gene TRBV28 combines with J gene TRBJ2-1, with 7 bases identical to TRBD2. This receptor was identified in an adult who was a healthcare worker with PCR-confirmed SARS-CoV-2 infection or an uninfected control (not recorded which). This specimen consisted of whole blood, obtained at baseline. CDR3 sequence reads: CASSVLLAENYNEQFF. The DNA for the CDR3 is TGTGCCAGCAGCGTTCTCCTAGCGGAGAACTACAATGAGCAGTTCTTC.